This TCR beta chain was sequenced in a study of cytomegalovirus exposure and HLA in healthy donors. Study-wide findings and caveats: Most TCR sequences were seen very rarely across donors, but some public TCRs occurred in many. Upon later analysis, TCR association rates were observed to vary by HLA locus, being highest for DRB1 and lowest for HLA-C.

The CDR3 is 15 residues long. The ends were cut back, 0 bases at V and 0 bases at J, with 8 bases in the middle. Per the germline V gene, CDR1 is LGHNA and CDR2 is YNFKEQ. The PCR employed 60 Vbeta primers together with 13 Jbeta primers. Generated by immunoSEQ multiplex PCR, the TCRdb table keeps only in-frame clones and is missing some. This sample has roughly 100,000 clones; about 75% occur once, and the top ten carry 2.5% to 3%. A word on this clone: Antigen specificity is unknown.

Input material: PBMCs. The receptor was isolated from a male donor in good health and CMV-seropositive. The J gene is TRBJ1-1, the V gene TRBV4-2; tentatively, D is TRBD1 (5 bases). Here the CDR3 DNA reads TGTGCCAGCAGCCAAGAAGAGACAGTGAACACTGAAGCTTTCTTT. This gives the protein CASSQEETVNTEAFF.